Detailed here is one TCR beta chain. These data originate in a study of blood T cell repertoires in COVID-19. Background on the study: Researchers got acute and convalescent COVID-19 samples from the United States, Italy and Spain. Sources were T cells, B-cell-depleted T cells, or PBMCs; the material itself was cDNA or gDNA.

Per the study methods: From reference gene primer amplification, estimates of nucleated cell counts were derived. Repertoires were generated with immunoSEQ multiplex PCR, while TCRdb's copy carries only in-frame clones and drops some. The DNA was the basis for D and trimming; V, J and clone size are from that table. The top ten clones hold roughly 3.7% of a sample with roughly 250,000 clones, 85% to 90% of them seen once. The material sequenced was peripheral blood. The receptor comes from a woman between 35 and 50 years old with acute or convalescent COVID-19.

The CDR3 spells CAIGRNYGYTF. The CDR3 DNA reads as TGTGCCATAGGGAGGAACTATGGCTACACCTTC. The chain combines TRBV30 with TRBJ1-2; D unclear. V was shortened by 8 bases and J by 2 bases, with 9 bases between the two germline ends. The CDR3 has 11 amino acids. Germline CDR1 GTSNPN, CDR2 SVGIG (reference sequence).